These 12 T cell receptor beta chains came from one sample sequenced in a study of blood T cell repertoires in COVID-19. The table came from immunoSEQ multiplex PCR; TCRdb's copy has only in-frame clones and leaves some out. The table records around 310,000 clones, around 89% of them present only once. Input material: peripheral blood. The receptor set was obtained from a woman in her thirties or forties with COVID-19, enrolled during active disease.

The chain couples TRBV5-1 to TRBJ1-4, with D perhaps TRBD1 (5 bases). Deletions cut 2 bases from V and 4 bases from J, with 15 bases between. The CDR3 is made up of 16 amino acids. Looked up from germline, CDR1 is SGHRS and CDR2 is YFSETQ. The CDR3 nucleotides read TGCGCCAGCAGCTTCGGAGGAGGGGCTAATAATGAAAAACTGTTTTTT. Amino acids: CASSFGGGANNEKLFF. The entire variable domain, with the rest obtained from reference TRBV5-1 and TRBJ1-4, is as follows: KAGVTQTPRYLIKTRGQQVTLSCSPISGHRSVSWYQQTPGQGLQFLFEYFSETQRNKGNFPGRFSGRQFSNSRSEMNVSTLELGDSALYLCASSFGGGANNEKLFFGSGTQLSVL.

This chain joins TRBV25-1 and TRBJ1-2; D perhaps matches TRBD1 (5 bases). Germline lookup yields CDR1 MGHDK and CDR2 SYGVNS. The V end lost 7 bases, the J end lost 9 bases, and 12 bases lay between the germline ends. The CDR3 length is 11 residues. The CDR3 nucleotides are TGTGCCAGCACCTCGGGGGTGAGCTACACCTTC. Protein sequence: CASTSGVSYTF.

The CDR3 DNA is TGTGCCAGCAGTGGCAACACCGGGGAGCTGTTTTTT. It yields the protein CASSGNTGELFF. V and J are TRBV28 and TRBJ2-2; no definite D call. Germline CDR1 MDHEN, CDR2 SYDVKM. CDR3 length: 12 residues. V lost 5 bases to trimming and J lost 2 bases, with 3 bases between them.

This chain links TRBV28 with TRBJ1-5; D might be TRBD1 (6 bases). The CDR3 has 15 amino acids. V shed 4 bases and J shed 1 base, with 11 bases lying between them. Germline V CDR1 and CDR2: MDHEN, SYDVKM. CDR3 sequence: CASSSQGPSNQPQHF. Written as DNA, the CDR3 is TGTGCCAGCAGTTCCCAGGGGCCCAGCAATCAGCCCCAGCATTTT.

The rearrangement links TRBV23-1 to TRBJ2-5, with D tentatively TRBD2 (6 bases). TRBV23-1 falls under the ORF class, with uncertain function. The length of the CDR3 is 18 residues. Trimming shortened V by 3 bases and J by 9 bases, and 29 bases separated the two germline ends. The CDR3 region has the DNA TGCGCCAGCAGTCACCCCGGGGGAGCTCCGACCCCGGGTAGGCCCCAGTACTTC. Amino acid sequence: CASSHPGGAPTPGRPQYF.

The chain couples TRBV12-3 or TRBV12-4 to TRBJ2-2; D gene unclear. This CDR3 spans 12 amino acids. The V gene lost 5 bases and the J gene lost 5 bases, with 6 bases spanning the gap. As DNA, the CDR3 is TGTGCCAGCAGTCAGTGGACCGGGGAGCTGTTTTTT. Its protein is CASSQWTGELFF.

This rearrangement joins TRBV2 to TRBJ1-5, with D possibly TRBD1 on 5 matching bases. Germline V lookup: CDR1 SNHLY, CDR2 FYNNEI. The CDR3 is 16 residues long. Trimming stripped 4 bases from V and 1 base from J, with 14 bases between. The CDR3 DNA sequence: TGTGCCAGCAGTGGACAGCCGGGAGGGAGCAATCAGCCCCAGCATTTT. Translation gives CASSGQPGGSNQPQHF.

The V call is TRBV4-3, the J call TRBJ1-2; tentative D call: TRBD1 (5 bases). The germline V and J ends were trimmed by 0 bases and 4 bases, with 12 bases remaining between them. Germline CDR1 reads LGHNA; CDR2 reads YSLEER. This CDR3 has 15 amino acids. CDR3 amino acids: CASSQDGRDSYGYTF. The CDR3 DNA reads TGCGCCAGCAGCCAAGATGGAAGGGACTCCTATGGCTACACCTTC.

This chain links TRBV27 with TRBJ2-7; 9 positions agree with TRBD1. The V gene end was trimmed by 5 bases and the J gene end by 3 bases; junction bases not matched to a gene: 8. Looked up from germline, CDR1 is MNHEY and CDR2 is SMNVEV (reference sequence). The CDR3 consists of 15 residues. The CDR3 bases are TGTGCCAGCAGTCTCCGGACAGGGGACGGCTACGAGCAGTACTTC. It translates to CASSLRTGDGYEQYF.

This rearrangement joins TRBV4-2 to TRBJ2-7, with 8 positions matching TRBD1. This CDR3 spans 15 amino acids. Per the germline V gene, CDR1 is LGHNA and CDR2 is YNFKEQ. The V and J ends lost 5 bases and 5 bases, in that order; junction bases with no gene match: 11. CDR3 nucleotide sequence: TGTGCCAGCAGCATGGGCAGCAGGGGGCCCAACGAGCAGTACTTC. Translating gives CASSMGSRGPNEQYF.

V usage is TRBV21-1 and J usage is TRBJ2-7; the D call in the table, TRBD2, was not verified against the DNA. TRBV21-1 is a pseudogene. The CDR3 covers 13 residues. The CDR3 nucleotides read TGTGCCAGCCCCACGGCGGCGTTCTACGAGCAGTACTTC. It codes for CASPTAAFYEQYF.

This chain connects TRBV28 to TRBJ2-7; 9 bases map to TRBD2. The CDR3 is 12 residues long. CDR1 and CDR2 from the germline V gene are MDHEN and SYDVKM. The V gene end was trimmed by 5 bases and the J gene end by 6 bases; junction bases not matched to a gene: 2. In DNA form, the CDR3 reads TGTGCCAGCAGTCTAGCGGGAACCGAGCAGTACTTC. Residues: CASSLAGTEQYF.